This TCR beta chain is drawn from a study of tumor-infiltrating lymphocytes in localized non-small cell lung cancer. Study context: From each patient, both tumor and uninvolved lung, non-adjacent to tumor, were sampled.

Sequencing was performed with immunoSEQ multiplex PCR; in TCRdb, only in-frame clones are kept and a portion is missing. The sample holds 7,000 or so clones, around three quarters seen once. Study outcomes and limitations: TCR sequencing covered a subset of patients with enough tissue.

This clone was seen a single time. Its antigen is unknown. Germline V gives CDR1 MNHEY, CDR2 SMNVEV (reference sequence). With 5 bases clipped from V and 6 bases from J, the junction kept 2 bases outside the gene matches. This CDR3 is 13 amino acids long. The rearrangement links TRBV27 to TRBJ2-2, with 8 nucleotides matching TRBD1. The specimen was uninvolved lung tissue not adjacent to the tumor. This TCR was recovered from a human donor with non-small cell lung cancer. The CDR3 nucleotides are TGTGCCAGCAGTCCGACAGGGGCCGGGGAGCTGTTTTTT. Its translation is CASSPTGAGELFF.